This is a list of T cell receptor beta chains from one sample in a study of shared clonotypes between healthy human individuals. TCRdb's table, derived via immunoSEQ multiplex PCR, lists solely in-frame clones and lacks some. The sample yields around 2,000,000 clones, just over 90% seen once. Material: naive CD8+ T cells from PBMCs. These receptors were collected from a man between 18 and 35 years old in good health. Some clones in this sample may be carry-over from other donors' samples. Each CDR3 is given with its conserved first and last residue. The order of the fields is clone size, D gene, CDR3 length, V gene, J gene, CDR3 protein, CDR3 DNA. D genes are given only for firm matches. Expanded clones are given a class, and other clones once, few, many or no size at all.

NA	NA	14	TRBV4-3	TRBJ2-7	CASSQNDRAYEQYF	TGCGCCAGCAGCCAGAACGACAGAGCCTACGAGCAGTACTTC
NA	TRBD2	15	TRBV5-1	TRBJ2-3	CASSLPPGGTDTQYF	TGCGCCAGCAGCTTGCCCCCGGGAGGGACAGATACGCAGTATTTT
NA	TRBD1	13	TRBV29-1	TRBJ1-1	CSVEGGGHTEAFF	TGCAGCGTTGAAGGAGGGGGCCACACTGAAGCTTTCTTT
NA	NA	13	TRBV5-1	TRBJ2-7	CASSWTSAYEQYF	TGCGCCAGCAGCTGGACATCAGCCTACGAGCAGTACTTC
NA	NA	15	TRBV2	TRBJ2-7	CASSEAGRERVEQYF	TGTGCCAGCAGTGAAGCTGGCAGGGAAAGGGTCGAGCAGTACTTC
NA	TRBD1	16	TRBV2	TRBJ2-1	CASSERTGKGGYEQFF	TGTGCCAGCAGTGAACGGACAGGGAAGGGTGGTTATGAGCAGTTCTTC
NA	TRBD1	13	TRBV10-2	TRBJ1-4	CATSTGILEKLFF	TGCGCCACCTCGACAGGGATTTTGGAAAAACTGTTTTTT
NA	NA	16	TRBV27	TRBJ2-3	CASSLSRTGSTDTQYF	TGTGCCAGCAGTTTATCTAGGACGGGTAGCACAGATACGCAGTATTTT
NA	TRBD1	11	TRBV6-6	TRBJ2-7	CASQGAREQYF	TGTGCCAGTCAGGGGGCGAGGGAGCAGTACTTC
NA	NA	17	TRBV27	TRBJ1-1	CASSFLVPGPKPAEAFF	TGTGCCAGCAGTTTTTTAGTTCCGGGACCCAAACCCGCTGAAGCTTTCTTT
NA	NA	16	TRBV2	TRBJ2-3	CASSEGPSGATDTQYF	TGTGCCAGCAGTGAAGGGCCGTCGGGAGCGACAGATACGCAGTATTTT
NA	NA	15	TRBV30	TRBJ1-5	CAWSVAGRINQPQHF	TGTGCCTGGAGTGTAGCCGGACGGATCAATCAGCCCCAGCATTTT
NA	TRBD1	14	TRBV27	TRBJ1-2	CASWSLQGAYGYTF	TGTGCCAGTTGGTCCTTACAGGGGGCGTATGGCTACACCTTC
NA	NA	11	TRBV27	TRBJ1-2	CATKVGGGYTF	TGTGCCACAAAGGTGGGGGGTGGCTACACCTTC
once	TRBD1	14	TRBV9	TRBJ2-7	CASSVGDRGREQYF	TGTGCCAGCAGCGTAGGGGACAGGGGGCGTGAGCAGTACTTC
NA	TRBD2	15	TRBV2	TRBJ2-7	CASSVPASGGYEQYF	TGTGCCAGCAGTGTCCCGGCTAGCGGGGGCTACGAGCAGTACTTC
NA	NA	13	TRBV27	TRBJ2-1	CASSSGRYNEQFF	TGTGCCAGCAGTTCGGGACGGTACAATGAGCAGTTCTTC
NA	TRBD1	16	TRBV4-1	TRBJ1-5	CASSPLPVNRGQPQHF	TGCGCCAGCAGCCCCTTACCCGTCAACAGGGGCCAGCCCCAGCATTTT
NA	TRBD1	15	TRBV6-5	TRBJ1-5	CASSLTGGGNQPQHF	TGTGCCAGCAGTCTGACAGGGGGTGGCAATCAGCCCCAGCATTTT
NA	TRBD2	17	TRBV9	TRBJ2-1	CASSDNVLADSYNEQFF	TGTGCCAGCAGCGATAACGTACTAGCGGACTCCTACAATGAGCAGTTCTTC
NA	TRBD1	16	TRBV2	TRBJ1-3	CASSAGKDRVGNTIYF	TGTGCCAGCAGTGCGGGGAAGGACAGGGTCGGAAACACCATATATTTT
NA	NA	11	TRBV5-8	TRBJ2-7	CASSFTVEQYF	TGTGCCAGCAGCTTTACGGTCGAGCAGTACTTC
NA	NA	13	TRBV11-2	TRBJ2-5	CASSFWGEETQYF	TGTGCCAGCAGCTTTTGGGGAGAAGAGACCCAGTACTTC
NA	NA	13	TRBV28	TRBJ2-7	CAIAAADSSEQYF	TGTGCCATCGCAGCGGCGGACTCTAGCGAGCAGTACTTC